These 20 T cell receptor beta chains share one sample of origin, sequenced in a study of cytomegalovirus exposure and HLA in healthy donors. Amplification used 60 Vbeta primers and 13 Jbeta primers. The method was immunoSEQ multiplex PCR; TCRdb's version includes in-frame clones alone and lacks a portion of them. The data contain 120,000 to 150,000 clones, 65% to 90% of them seen just once; the ten biggest clones take up less than 3.5%. The sample taken for sequencing was PBMCs. The source of these receptors is a woman aged 25 to 39 in good health and CMV-seronegative.

This rearrangement joins TRBV29-1 to TRBJ1-6; D is perhaps TRBD1 (5 bases). V was clipped by 7 bases and J by 6 bases, with 13 bases between them. The CDR3 extends over 13 amino acids. Germline V gene data show CDR1 as SQVTM and CDR2 as ANQGSEA. DNA of the CDR3: TGCAGCGCCCAACAGGACGGTAATTCACCCCTCCACTTT. Its protein is CSAQQDGNSPLHF.

This chain links TRBV18 with TRBJ1-1; 8 bases fit TRBD1. The trim removed 3 bases at V and 1 base at J, leaving 4 bases unmatched. The CDR3 has 15 residues. Germline loops: CDR1 KGHSH, CDR2 LQKENI. CDR3 residues: CASSPRTGKNTEAFF. CDR3 coding DNA: TGTGCCAGCTCACCCCGGACAGGGAAGAACACTGAAGCTTTCTTT.

This clone was found a few times. The rearrangement uses TRBV27 and TRBJ2-1, with D perhaps TRBD2 (6 bases). CDR3 size: 19 residues. The V end was cut by 3 bases, the J end by 5 bases, with 26 bases between. CDR1 and CDR2 from the germline V gene are MNHEY and SMNVEV (reference sequence). CDR3 nucleotide sequence: TGTGCCAGCAGTTTCCAATCCCCTAAAATAGACGGGGGAAACAATGAGCAGTTCTTC. Protein: CASSFQSPKIDGGNNEQFF.

This sequence joins TRBV30 and TRBJ1-6; no clear D. V was clipped by 0 bases and J by 10 bases, with 13 bases between them. CDR1 is GTSNPN, CDR2 SVGIG, per germline (reference sequence). CDR3 length: 14 amino acids. The CDR3 DNA follows: TGTGCCTGGAGTGTTCCCGAGGTGCAGTCACCCCTCCACTTT. Its protein is CAWSVPEVQSPLHF.

The chain has TRBV6-1 and TRBJ1-1; D is perhaps TRBD1 (6 bases). V lost 2 bases, J lost 6 bases, and 13 bases lay in between. In germline, CDR1 is MNHNS, CDR2 SASEGT. CDR3 length: 14 amino acids. CDR3 protein: CASSERGRGPEAFF. The CDR3 DNA reads as TGTGCCAGCAGTGAAAGGGGCAGGGGTCCTGAAGCTTTCTTT.

The J gene is TRBJ2-7, the V gene TRBV7-2; 8 nucleotides agree with TRBD1. V was pared by 5 bases and J by 0 bases, with 3 bases of the junction left unmatched. Germline V CDR1 and CDR2: SGHTA, FQGNSA. This CDR3 contains 14 residues. CDR3 in DNA: TGTGCCAGCAGCCAAACAGGGGGCTCCTACGAGCAGTACTTC. Translated: CASSQTGGSYEQYF.

This rearrangement joins TRBV5-4 to TRBJ2-5, with TRBD2 as a possible D gene (7 bases). The end of the DNA is better explained by TRBJ2-7, so the J call may be wrong. This CDR3 spans 14 amino acids. Germline V gene lookup returns CDR1 SGHNT and CDR2 YYREEE (reference sequence). CDR3 DNA sequence: TGTGCCAGCAGCTTCGGCGGGGGCGTCTACGAGCAGTACTTC. The encoded protein is CASSFGGGVYEQYF.

The J gene is TRBJ2-2, the V gene TRBV7-8; D possibly corresponds to TRBD1 (5 bases). Trimming left V 6 bases short and J 5 bases short, with 10 bases between. This CDR3 has 13 residues. Germline lookup yields CDR1 SGHVS and CDR2 FQNEAQ. The CDR3 protein is CASRLRGTGELFF. CDR3 in DNA: TGTGCCAGCAGATTAAGGGGTACCGGGGAGCTGTTTTTT.

The CDR3 sequence: CASSEGTSPTDTQYF. The CDR3, as DNA: TGTGCCAGCAGTGAGGGGACTAGCCCCACAGATACGCAGTATTTT. This chain links TRBV6-4 with TRBJ2-3, with 9 bases fitting TRBD2. V lost 3 bases and J lost 2; bases outside the gene matches: 3. CDR3 length equals 15 residues. Looked up from germline, CDR1 is MRHNA and CDR2 is SNTAGT.

J is TRBJ2-7 and V is TRBV11-2; 10 bases match TRBD1. The CDR3 sequence is 15 residues long. Germline assignment: CDR1 SGHAT and CDR2 FQNNGV. J was trimmed by 2 bases and V by 2 bases; bases with no gene match: 3. For the CDR3, the DNA is TGTGCCAGCAGCTTATATGGACAGGGGGCCTACGAGCAGTACTTC. Encoded protein: CASSLYGQGAYEQYF.

The chain recombines TRBV10-1 with TRBJ2-5, with TRBD1 as a possible D gene (6 bases). Germline-derived CDR1 and CDR2 are WNHNN and SYGVQD (reference sequence). The germline V and J ends were trimmed by 4 bases and 11 bases, with 17 bases remaining between them. The CDR3 sequence is 13 residues long. In nucleotides, the CDR3 is TGCGCCAGCAGTGGATACAGGGAGAGGGAGCAGTACTTC. It codes for CASSGYREREQYF.

The chain employs TRBV18 and TRBJ2-6; no definite D call. Deletions cut 4 bases from V and 2 bases from J, with 9 bases between. Per germline, CDR1 KGHSH and CDR2 LQKENI. The CDR3 consists of 15 residues. The CDR3 DNA reads as TGTGCCAGCTCACTGCAGTCTCCTGGGGCCAACGTCCTGACTTTC. This translates into CASSLQSPGANVLTF. Together with reference TRBV18 and TRBJ2-6, the CDR3 gives the full variable domain: NAGVMQNPRHLVRRRGQEARLRCSPMKGHSHVYWYRQLPEEGLKFMVYLQKENIIDESGMPKERFSAEFPKEGPSILRIQQVVRGDSAAYFCASSLQSPGANVLTFGAGSRLTVL.

This clone appeared a single time. V is TRBV5-5 and J is TRBJ2-3; maybe TRBD1 (6 bases). The CDR3 is made up of 11 amino acids. Germline V CDR1 and CDR2: SGHKS, YYEKEE (reference sequence). V was clipped by 4 bases and J by 10 bases, with 10 bases between them. CDR3 in amino acids: CASSRDTAQYF. The CDR3 DNA reads TGTGCCAGCAGCCGGGACACCGCGCAGTATTTT.

V is TRBV4-1 and J is TRBJ2-3; TRBD1 is a possible D gene (6 bases). The CDR3 contains 14 residues. The germline V gene encodes CDR1 MGHRA and CDR2 YSYEKL. V was trimmed by 3 bases and J by 0 bases, leaving 7 bases between them. Here the CDR3 reads CASSQGASTDTQYF. Here the CDR3 DNA reads TGCGCCAGCAGCCAGGGGGCTAGCACAGATACGCAGTATTTT.

This clone was found a few times. The V and J genes are TRBV2 and TRBJ1-5, with D maybe TRBD1 (6 bases). Trimming took 6 bases from V and 5 from J, leaving 11 bases between them. The germline V gene has CDR1 SNHLY and CDR2 FYNNEI. The length of the CDR3 is 13 residues. The CDR3, as DNA: TGTGCCAGCAGATCAGGGGTGGATCAGCCCCAGCATTTT. Amino acid sequence: CASRSGVDQPQHF. Combining the CDR3 with reference TRBV2 and TRBJ1-5 gives the whole variable domain EPEVTQTPSHQVTQMGQEVILRCVPISNHLYFYWYRQILGQKVEFLVSFYNNEISEKSEIFDDQFSVERPDGSNFTLKIRSTKLEDSAMYFCASRSGVDQPQHFGDGTRLSIL.

V and J are TRBV5-6 and TRBJ2-2, with a possible D match to TRBD2 (5 bases). The CDR3 covers 14 residues. Germline-derived CDR1 and CDR2 are SGHDT and YYEEEE. V lost 0 bases and J lost 6, with 9 bases in between. The CDR3 DNA sequence: TGTGCCAGCAGCTTGGGGCAGGAGGCCGGGGAGCTGTTTTTT. It translates to CASSLGQEAGELFF.

This chain joins TRBV10-3 and TRBJ2-2; D perhaps matches TRBD1 (7 bases). The ends were cut back, 8 bases at V and 2 bases at J, with 12 bases in the middle. Germline V gene data show CDR1 as ENHRY and CDR2 as SYGVKD. The CDR3 contains 14 residues. The CDR3 here is CAIGGTANTGELFF. The CDR3 nucleotides read TGTGCCATCGGAGGGACAGCCAACACCGGGGAGCTGTTTTTT.

The rearrangement joins TRBV7-8 to TRBJ2-7; D possibly corresponds to TRBD2 (6 bases). Germline CDR1 and CDR2: SGHVS and FQNEAQ. V lost 5 bases, J lost 0 bases, and 14 bases lay in between. This CDR3 spans 15 amino acids. The CDR3 bases are TGTGCCAGCAGCCAAGTGGGGGGACCCTCCTACGAGCAGTACTTC. Protein product: CASSQVGGPSYEQYF.

Concerning this clone: The junction differs from germline at one of its ends, possibly a read error. Other nucleotide sequences from this sample produce the same CDR3. The CDR3 region is CASSVDNSGDEKLFF. The CDR3 DNA reads TGTGCCAGCAGCGTAGACAATTCAGGGGATGAAAAGCTGTTTTTT. V and J are TRBV9 and TRBJ1-4; D is possibly TRBD1 (6 bases). The CDR3 has 15 residues. Per germline, CDR1 SGDLS and CDR2 YYNGEE. Full variable domain (rest looked up from reference TRBV9 and TRBJ1-4): DSGVTQTPKHLITATGQRVTLRCSPRSGDLSVYWYQQSLDQGLQFLIQYYNGEERAKGNILERFSAQQFPDLHSELNLSSLELGDSALYFCASSVDNSGDEKLFFGSGTQLSVL.

The J gene is TRBJ1-5, the V gene TRBV4-1; 9 bases are a match to TRBD1. Losses at the gene ends were 4 bases for V and 3 bases for J; bases not matched to a gene: 7. Germline values: CDR1 MGHRA, CDR2 YSYEKL. This CDR3 has 16 amino acids. The CDR3 region has the DNA TGCGCCAGCAGCCCCTGGGGACAGGGCTACAATCAGCCCCAGCATTTT. Encoded protein: CASSPWGQGYNQPQHF.